The clone carrying this T cell receptor beta chain was detected once. These data come from a study of T cell changes during pregnancy in multiple sclerosis. Clones were read by immunoSEQ multiplex PCR, and TCRdb kept only the in-frame ones, dropping some. Of roughly 30,000 clones listed, 70% to 90% were seen once; the top ten hold about 6.4%. The clonotype comes from a female donor with multiple sclerosis, enrolled in a pregnancy study. The sequences come from CD8+ T cells from peripheral blood mononuclear cells, collected after pregnancy.

CDR3 protein: CASSPPTSNEVDTQYF. The DNA for the CDR3 is TGTGCCAGCAGCCCCCCGACTAGTAATGAGGTAGATACGCAGTATTTT. The rearrangement joins TRBV7-9 to TRBJ2-3; D may be TRBD2 (6 bases). Germline CDR1 and CDR2: SEHNR and FQNEAQ (reference sequence). The germline V and J ends were trimmed by 5 bases and 5 bases, with 20 bases remaining between them. This CDR3 comprises 16 residues.